What follows are 13 T cell receptor beta chains derived from one specimen sequenced in a study of vaccination and CD4 T cells after COVID-19 (dated by TCRdb to about 2022). Their antigens are not known. This specimen's treatment or condition label, per the study, means: approximately 9-day PBMC culture with coronavirus spike peptide pools or control peptides (ViraFEST assay). CD4+ T cells from unexposed donors were collected before the COVID-19 pandemic (2011-2018). The library came from PCR. The run used an Illumina iSeq 100. TCR sequencing of DNA from cultured CD4+ T cells used the Oncomine TCR Beta short-read assay at the Johns Hopkins FTIC core. The QIAamp micro DNA kit was used to extract genomic DNA from the cultured CD4+ T cells. The public reads were reanalyzed by TCRdb: fastp trimming at Q25, MiXCR alignment, in-frame beta chains only. When rows share a CDR3 protein, they turn into one entry using the most common DNA and genes. Present in this sample are about 6,800 distinct CDR3 sequences, approximately 35% of which were seen just once. Around a third of the sample is held by the ten biggest clonotypes.

The specimen sequenced was CD4+ T cells from blood, cultured in vitro. All receptors come from a human donor in good health.

The chain carries TRBV9 and TRBJ1-1; TRBD1 aligns across 10 bases. Germline CDR1 and CDR2: SGDLS and YYNGEE. With 5 bases clipped from V and 1 base from J, the junction kept 2 bases outside the gene matches. The CDR3 runs 14 residues. The CDR3 here is CASRGTGENTEAFF. The CDR3 nucleotides read TGTGCCAGCAGAGGGACAGGGGAGAACACTGAAGCTTTCTTT.

V usage is TRBV6-1 and J usage is TRBJ1-5; maybe TRBD1 (5 bases). The CDR3 is made up of 16 amino acids. Trimming cost V 6 bases and J 7 bases, with 22 bases left between them. Germline V CDR1 and CDR2: MNHNS, SASEGT. The CDR3 DNA reads as TGTGCCAGCAGCAGGGCTCTTTTCGGGGTCAAGCAGCCCCAGCATTTT. Translated, it gives CASSRALFGVKQPQHF.

The chain has TRBV18 and TRBJ2-3; D remains unclear. Trimming took off 2 bases at V and 0 bases at J, with 18 bases between the two ends. The germline CDR1 and CDR2 sequences are KGHSH and LQKENI. This CDR3 is built from 18 residues. CDR3 DNA: TGTGCCAGCTCACCAACAAGGTCGTTAACCAGGAGCACAGATACGCAGTATTTT. As protein: CASSPTRSLTRSTDTQYF.

In this sample, this clonotype turned up a few times. This chain's CDR3 is CSVEWDRDGTYNSPLHF. As DNA, the CDR3 is TGCAGCGTTGAGTGGGACAGGGATGGCACCTATAATTCACCCCTCCACTTT. The chain carries TRBV29-1 and TRBJ1-6, with TRBD1 matching 9 bases. The CDR3 has 17 amino acids. V dropped 3 bases and J dropped 2; count of bases not matched to a gene: 8. Germline CDR1 SQVTM, CDR2 ANQGSEA.

The genes are TRBV29-1 and TRBJ2-7; 8 positions match TRBD2. J lost 7 bases, V lost 4 bases, and 9 bases had no gene match. The CDR3 has 13 residues. Per germline, CDR1 SQVTM and CDR2 ANQGSEA. The CDR3 DNA reads TGCAGCGTTGGTAGCGGGGAAGATGGGGAGCAGTACTTC. This sequence encodes CSVGSGEDGEQYF.

The rearrangement joins TRBV20-1 to TRBJ2-7; 11 bases line up with TRBD2. Germline CDR1 and CDR2: DFQATT and SNEGSKA (reference sequence). The CDR3 has 17 amino acids. J was trimmed by 5 bases and V by 0 bases; bases with no gene match: 12. CDR3 protein: CSARDSGGTSGSHEQYF. The CDR3 DNA sequence: TGCAGTGCTAGAGATTCCGGTGGTACTAGCGGGAGTCACGAGCAGTACTTC.

This clonotype turned up a few times. The rearrangement links TRBV10-3 to TRBJ2-7, with TRBD1 matching 10 bases. This CDR3 is built from 14 residues. Germline loops: CDR1 ENHRY, CDR2 SYGVKD. Unmatched junction bases numbered 9, after V lost 10 bases and J lost 3 bases. Here the CDR3 DNA reads TGTGCCACGGACTCCGGGACAGGGGTCTACGAGCAGTACTTC. As protein: CATDSGTGVYEQYF.

The chain links TRBV20-1 to TRBJ1-1; 10 nucleotides match TRBD1. This CDR3 is 13 amino acids long. The ends lost 5 bases at V and 5 bases at J; junction bases unmatched: 5. Germline CDR1 DFQATT, CDR2 SNEGSKA (reference sequence). In nucleotides, the CDR3 is TGCAGTGCTGGACAGGGGGTGGTAACTGAAGCTTTCTTT. Its translation is CSAGQGVVTEAFF.

The table lists this clonotype with a count of one. This sequence joins TRBV19 and TRBJ2-5, with D unresolved. Trimming removed 0 bases from V and 5 bases from J, with 7 bases in between. Germline CDR1 is LNHDA and CDR2 is SQIVND (reference sequence). The CDR3 totals 13 residues. CDR3 loop: CASSIDHKETQYF. The CDR3 nucleotides read TGTGCCAGTAGTATAGATCATAAGGAGACCCAGTACTTC.

The rearrangement uses TRBV6-2 or TRBV6-3 and TRBJ2-1, with 12 bases fitting TRBD2. The CDR3 is made up of 16 amino acids. The V segment lost 6 bases and the J segment 4 bases; nucleotides outside the gene matches: 7. From germline, CDR1 is MNHEY and CDR2 SVGEGT. The CDR3 bases are TGTGCCAGCAGGAGCGGACTAGCGGGAAGGTACAATGAGCAGTTCTTC. It encodes CASRSGLAGRYNEQFF.

Written as DNA, the CDR3 is TGCGCCAGCAGCCCTCGGACAGGGCCGAACACTGAAGCTTTCTTT. It is translated as CASSPRTGPNTEAFF. The rearrangement uses TRBV5-1 and TRBJ1-1; TRBD1 agrees at 8 bases. The CDR3 spans 15 residues. Germline V gene data show CDR1 as SGHRS and CDR2 as YFSETQ. V lost 4 bases and J lost 1; bases outside the gene matches: 6.

This clonotype showed up just a few times. V usage is TRBV7-9 and J usage is TRBJ2-5; 14 bases map to TRBD2. There are 15 residues in the CDR3. The V segment lost 4 bases and the J segment 5 bases; nucleotides outside the gene matches: 3. Germline values: CDR1 SEHNR, CDR2 FQNEAQ (reference sequence). The CDR3 sequence is CASSSRLAGGETQYF. CDR3 DNA sequence: TGTGCCAGCAGCTCTCGACTAGCGGGAGGGGAGACCCAGTACTTC.

The table lists this clonotype with a few counts. CDR3 amino acids: CASSFIRDSKNYGYTF. The DNA for the CDR3 is TGTGCCAGCAGTTTCATCCGGGACAGCAAAAACTATGGCTACACCTTC. The rearrangement joins TRBV27 to TRBJ1-2; 7 positions agree with TRBD1. V shed 3 bases, J shed 2 bases, and the junction held 9 bases outside the gene matches. The germline CDR1 and CDR2 sequences are MNHEY and SMNVEV (reference sequence). The CDR3 runs to 16 residues.